This TCR beta chain emerged from a study of blood T cell repertoires in COVID-19. CDR1 and CDR2 from the germline V gene are SGHTA and FQGNSA. The V and J ends lost 1 base and 3 bases respectively, with 12 bases between them. This CDR3 has 15 residues. Profiling relied on immunoSEQ multiplex PCR, and the TCRdb table lists in-frame clones only, not all of them. This sample has around 300,000 clones; around 90% occur once, and the top ten carry 5%. The clonotype was recovered from a man aged 25-45 years who had recovered from COVID-19. The chain couples TRBV7-2 to TRBJ1-2; D possibly corresponds to TRBD1 (5 bases). Material for sequencing was PBMCs or T cells enriched from blood (not recorded which). CDR3 sequence reads: CASSLGGTVDYGYTF. In DNA, the CDR3 is TGTGCCAGCAGCTTAGGCGGGACTGTTGACTATGGCTACACCTTC.